The clone carrying this TCR beta chain was detected once. The antigen remains undetermined. Profiling relied on immunoSEQ multiplex PCR, and the TCRdb table lists in-frame clones only, not all of them. The sample consists of under 100,000 clones, 90% of them appearing once. CDR1 LNHDA and CDR2 SQIVND come from the germline V gene (reference sequence). The CDR3 is made up of 14 amino acids. V lost 5 bases and J lost 4; bases outside the gene matches: 5. This sample is part of a study of OX40 agonist ivuxolimab in advanced cancers. For the study at large: Across the patients, intravenous ivuxolimab was delivered every 2 weeks at 0.01 to 10 mg/kg. The mean age was roughly 60 years, ranging from about 20 to 90, with approximately 83% of participants male.

Study-wide findings and caveats: It was not determined which antigens were specifically recognized by the peripheral T cells that had undergone clonal expansion.

The chain has TRBV19 and TRBJ1-5; TRBD1 matches 7 bases. The TCR sequence derives from an adult with an advanced solid tumor such as melanoma, head and neck, liver or kidney cancer. The sample here was CD4+ or CD8+ T cells sorted from blood, taken in a trial of the OX40 agonist ivuxolimab. The CDR3 nucleotides are TGTGCCAGTAGTTTGGGGACAGCTAATCAGCCCCAGCATTTT. This codes for CASSLGTANQPQHF.